One sample yielded the 5 T cell receptor beta chains listed below, sequenced in a study of OX40 agonist ivuxolimab in advanced cancers. Clones were read by immunoSEQ multiplex PCR, and TCRdb kept only the in-frame ones, dropping some. The data hold about 23,000 clones, with 60% to 85% observed a single time. This specimen was CD4+ or CD8+ T cells sorted from blood, taken in a trial of the OX40 agonist ivuxolimab. The receptors were gathered from an adult with an advanced solid tumor such as melanoma, head and neck, liver or kidney cancer.

V usage is TRBV5-6 and J usage is TRBJ2-1; D is unclear. The CDR3 is 13 residues long. Deletions cut 1 base from V and 9 bases from J, with 11 bases between. Germline CDR1 and CDR2: SGHDT and YYEEEE. Here the CDR3 DNA reads TGTGCCAGCAGCTTGCGTGGAGACCGTGAGCAGTTCTTC. Residues: CASSLRGDREQFF.

V is TRBV6-5 and J is TRBJ1-4; D possibly corresponds to TRBD1 (5 bases). This CDR3 region has 16 residues. Per the germline V gene, CDR1 is MNHEY and CDR2 is SVGAGI. V was trimmed by 4 bases and J by 2 bases, leaving 14 bases between them. The CDR3 sequence: CASSFRGGITNEKLFF. The CDR3, as DNA: TGTGCCAGCAGTTTTAGGGGCGGGATTACTAATGAAAAACTGTTTTTT.

V gene TRBV4-1 combines with J gene TRBJ2-5, with D maybe TRBD1 (7 bases). The ends were cut back, 0 bases at V and 5 bases at J, with 31 bases in the middle. This CDR3 spans 21 amino acids. Germline V gene data show CDR1 as MGHRA and CDR2 as YSYEKL. CDR3 amino acids: CASSQDLRVSGGQGGRETQYF. In nucleotides, the CDR3 is TGCGCCAGCAGCCAAGATCTTAGGGTTTCAGGGGGGCAGGGGGGACGGGAGACCCAGTACTTC.

The gene calls are TRBV5-1 and TRBJ1-4, with D maybe TRBD1 (6 bases). V gave up 2 bases and J gave up 5 bases, with 10 bases separating them. CDR1 SGHRS and CDR2 YFSETQ come from the germline V gene. There are 14 residues in the CDR3. Here the CDR3 DNA reads TGCGCCAGCAGCTTCGGGACACAAAATGAAAAACTGTTTTTT. Amino acids: CASSFGTQNEKLFF. Full variable domain (missing parts from reference TRBV5-1 and TRBJ1-4): KAGVTQTPRYLIKTRGQQVTLSCSPISGHRSVSWYQQTPGQGLQFLFEYFSETQRNKGNFPGRFSGRQFSNSRSEMNVSTLELGDSALYLCASSFGTQNEKLFFGSGTQLSVL.

The CDR3 DNA reads as TGTGCCAGTAGTATTGGGAGGAGTAGGGGCAATCAGCCCCAGCATTTT. Amino acid sequence: CASSIGRSRGNQPQHF. The chain couples TRBV19 to TRBJ1-5; D ambiguous. Germline V gene lookup returns CDR1 LNHDA and CDR2 SQIVND (reference sequence). Between the trimmed V and J ends, which lost 3 bases and 2 bases, there was a span of 14 bases. The CDR3 sequence is 16 residues long.